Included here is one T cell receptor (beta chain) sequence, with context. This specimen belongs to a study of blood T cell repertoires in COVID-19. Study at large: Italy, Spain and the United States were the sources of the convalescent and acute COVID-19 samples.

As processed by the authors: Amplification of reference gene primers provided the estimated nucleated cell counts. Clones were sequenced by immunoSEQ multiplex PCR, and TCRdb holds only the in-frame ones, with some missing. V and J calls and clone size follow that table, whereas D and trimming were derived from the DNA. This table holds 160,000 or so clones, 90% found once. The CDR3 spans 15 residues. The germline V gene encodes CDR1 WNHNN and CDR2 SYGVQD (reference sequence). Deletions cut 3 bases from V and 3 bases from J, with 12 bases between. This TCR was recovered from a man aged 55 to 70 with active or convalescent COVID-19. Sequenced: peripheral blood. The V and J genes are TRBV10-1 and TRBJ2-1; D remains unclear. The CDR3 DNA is TGCGCCAGCAGTGACCAAGAGATGAACTACAATGAGCAGTTCTTC. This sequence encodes CASSDQEMNYNEQFF.